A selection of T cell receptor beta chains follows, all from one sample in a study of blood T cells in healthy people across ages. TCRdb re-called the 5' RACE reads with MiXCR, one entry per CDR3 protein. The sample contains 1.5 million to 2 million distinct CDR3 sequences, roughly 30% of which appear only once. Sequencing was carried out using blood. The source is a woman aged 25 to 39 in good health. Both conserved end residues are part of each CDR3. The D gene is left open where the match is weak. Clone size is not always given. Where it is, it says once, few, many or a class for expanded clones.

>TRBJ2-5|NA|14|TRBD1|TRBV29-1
CSAKDRGEGGKQYF
TGCAGCGCTAAGGACAGGGGAGAGGGTGGTAAGCAGTACTTC
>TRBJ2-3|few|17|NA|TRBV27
CASSFQGPHASTDTQYF
TGTGCCAGCAGTTTTCAAGGACCCCACGCTAGCACAGATACGCAGTATTTT
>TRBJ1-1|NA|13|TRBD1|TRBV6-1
CASFGQGASEAFF
TGTGCCAGTTTTGGACAGGGGGCGTCCGAAGCTTTCTTT
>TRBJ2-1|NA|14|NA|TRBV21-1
CASSTSRQVNEQFF
TGTGCCAGCAGCACCTCCCGACAGGTCAATGAGCAGTTCTTC
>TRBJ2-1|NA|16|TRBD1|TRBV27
CASSFVRTGFYNEQFF
TGTGCCAGCAGTTTTGTAAGGACAGGGTTTTACAATGAGCAGTTCTTC
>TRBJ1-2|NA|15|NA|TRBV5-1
CASSPTGAGIYGYTF
TGCGCCAGCAGCCCCACGGGTGCAGGAATCTATGGCTACACCTTC
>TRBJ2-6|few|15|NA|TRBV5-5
CASSPHISGANVLTF
TGTGCCAGCAGCCCACATATCTCTGGGGCCAACGTCCTGACTTTC
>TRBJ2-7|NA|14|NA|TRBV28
CASSFRGFQGEQYF
TGTGCCAGCAGTTTTCGGGGGTTTCAGGGCGAGCAGTACTTC
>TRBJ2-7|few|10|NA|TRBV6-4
CASSDSGQYF
TGTGCCAGCAGTGACTCCGGGCAGTACTTC
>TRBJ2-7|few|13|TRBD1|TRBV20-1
CSARGTGGHEQYF
TGCAGTGCTAGGGGGACAGGGGGCCACGAGCAGTACTTC
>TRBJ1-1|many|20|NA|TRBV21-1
CASSKADSRPSPRIKNEAFF
TGTGCCAGCAGCAAAGCTGACAGTCGGCCGTCCCCTCGGATAAAGAATGAAGCTTTCTTT
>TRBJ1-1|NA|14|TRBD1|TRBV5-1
CASTEQGANTEAFF
TGCGCCAGCACCGAACAGGGGGCGAACACTGAAGCTTTCTTT
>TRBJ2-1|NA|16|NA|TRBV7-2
CASSELLGPRSNEQFF
TGTGCCAGCAGCGAATTACTGGGACCCCGTTCCAATGAGCAGTTCTTC
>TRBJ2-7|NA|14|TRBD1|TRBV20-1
CSASPGQGPHEQYF
TGCAGTGCTTCGCCGGGACAGGGGCCCCACGAGCAGTACTTC
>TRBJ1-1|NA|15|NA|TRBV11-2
CASSLVSGMGTEAFF
TGTGCCAGCAGCTTAGTCTCCGGGATGGGCACTGAAGCTTTCTTT
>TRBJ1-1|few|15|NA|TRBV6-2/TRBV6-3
CASSPQGRGNTEAFF
TGTGCCAGCAGTCCCCAGGGCAGGGGAAACACTGAAGCTTTCTTT
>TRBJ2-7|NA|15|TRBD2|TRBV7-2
CASSLGLAGYYRQYF
TGTGCCAGCAGCCTAGGACTAGCGGGGTATTACAGGCAGTACTTC
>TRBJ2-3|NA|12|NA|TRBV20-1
CSAVRGADTQYF
TGCAGTGCCGTCCGGGGTGCAGATACGCAGTATTTT
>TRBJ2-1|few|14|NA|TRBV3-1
CASSQEMVYNEQFF
TGTGCCAGCAGCCAAGAAATGGTTTACAATGAGCAGTTCTTC
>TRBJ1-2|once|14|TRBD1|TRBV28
CASSLRGLHLGYTF
TGTGCCAGCAGTTTAAGGGGGCTTCATCTTGGCTACACCTTC
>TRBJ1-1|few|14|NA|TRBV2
CASNQGPPHTEAFF
TGTGCCAGCAATCAGGGACCCCCTCACACTGAAGCTTTCTTT
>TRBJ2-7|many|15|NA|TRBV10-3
CAIGTGDVIVHEQYF
TGTGCCATCGGTACAGGAGACGTGATCGTTCACGAGCAGTACTTC
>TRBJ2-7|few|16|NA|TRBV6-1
CASRKAFRGSSYEQYF
TGTGCCAGCAGGAAGGCTTTCCGGGGGTCTTCCTACGAGCAGTACTTC
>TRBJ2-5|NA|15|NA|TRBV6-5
CASSYAGRRQETQYF
TGTGCCAGCAGTTACGCGGGGCGCAGACAAGAGACCCAGTACTTC
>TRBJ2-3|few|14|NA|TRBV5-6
CASSHSGHSLGQYF
TGTGCCAGCAGCCATTCTGGTCACTCCCTGGGGCAGTATTTT
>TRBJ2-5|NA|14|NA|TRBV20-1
CSASARRGGGTQYF
TGCAGTGCTAGCGCCCGGAGGGGAGGGGGGACCCAGTACTTC
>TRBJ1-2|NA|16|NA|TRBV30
CAWSTTSAGFGDGYTF
TGTGCCTGGAGTACCACAAGTGCAGGGTTTGGGGATGGCTACACCTTC
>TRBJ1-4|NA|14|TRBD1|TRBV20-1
CSAGRGTEDEKLFF
TGCAGTGCTGGGCGGGGGACAGAGGATGAAAAACTGTTTTTT
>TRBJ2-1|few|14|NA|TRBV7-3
CASSLALPPDEQFF
TGTGCCAGCAGCTTGGCCCTTCCTCCAGATGAGCAGTTCTTC
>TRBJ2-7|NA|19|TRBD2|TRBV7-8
CARLDPSGGPPSSYNEQYF
TGTGCCAGATTAGATCCTAGCGGGGGGCCACCAAGCTCCTACAATGAGCAGTACTTC
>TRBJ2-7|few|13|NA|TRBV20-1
CSARDLLGYEQYF
TGCAGTGCTAGAGATCTCCTAGGGTACGAGCAGTACTTC
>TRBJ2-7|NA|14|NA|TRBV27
CASSFSKGVYEQYF
TGTGCCAGCAGTTTTTCAAAAGGGGTCTACGAGCAGTACTTC
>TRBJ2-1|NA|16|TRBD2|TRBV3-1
CASSQESGGVSNEQFF
TGTGCCAGCAGCCAAGAAAGCGGGGGGGTCTCGAATGAGCAGTTCTTC
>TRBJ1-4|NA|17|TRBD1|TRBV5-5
CASSLVEGDRVGEKLFF
TGTGCCAGCAGCTTGGTTGAGGGGGACAGGGTCGGCGAAAAACTGTTTTTT
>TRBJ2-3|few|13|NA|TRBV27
CAGAIHATDTQYF
TGTGCCGGCGCGATCCACGCCACAGATACGCAGTATTTT
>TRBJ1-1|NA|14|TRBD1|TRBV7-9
CASSLLTGLTEAFF
TGTGCCAGCAGCTTACTGACAGGGCTGACTGAAGCTTTCTTT
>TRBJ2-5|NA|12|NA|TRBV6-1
CASSEGGIRQYF
TGTGCCAGCAGTGAAGGGGGGATTAGGCAGTACTTC
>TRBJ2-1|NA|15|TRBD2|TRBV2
CAITYSGRKFDEQFF
TGTGCCATAACCTATAGCGGGAGGAAGTTTGATGAGCAGTTCTTC
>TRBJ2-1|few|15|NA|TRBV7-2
CASSLGGNYYNEQFF
TGTGCCAGCAGCTTAGGAGGGAATTACTACAATGAGCAGTTCTTC
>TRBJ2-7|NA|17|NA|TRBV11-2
CASSTLAGAPPIIEQYF
TGTGCCAGCAGCACACTGGCGGGGGCTCCGCCGATTATCGAGCAGTACTTC
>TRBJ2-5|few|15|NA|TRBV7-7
CASSQAGSSQETQYF
TGTGCCAGCAGCCAGGCCGGGTCATCCCAAGAGACCCAGTACTTC
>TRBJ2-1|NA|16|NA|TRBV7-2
CASSHGGGHHPYEQDF
TGTGCCAGCAGCCATGGGGGGGGACATCACCCCTACGAGCAGGACTTC